This T cell receptor (beta chain) was profiled in a study of cytomegalovirus exposure and HLA in healthy donors. Study results and caveats: The listing of 150 or so TCR beta chains classed them as cytomegalovirus-associated. In a later analysis, an Asian-associated ancestry cluster reportedly showed fewer N-insertions than the approximately 640-donor mean.

As regards this clone: Its antigen is currently unknown.

Germline V gene data show CDR1 as SGHRS and CDR2 as YFSETQ. Trimming left V 4 bases short and J 10 bases short, with 18 bases between. The CDR3 extends over 14 amino acids. A multiplex PCR was run with 60 Vbeta primers and 13 Jbeta primers. Generated by immunoSEQ multiplex PCR, the TCRdb table keeps only in-frame clones and is missing some. This sample has around 150,000 clones, with 68% found just once. The TCR was taken from a man aged 50 to 60 in good health and CMV-seronegative. This sequence joins TRBV5-1 and TRBJ2-1; TRBD2 is a possible D gene (6 bases). The sequencing input was PBMCs. The DNA of the CDR3 is TGCGCCAGCAGCGGAGGGGAGCCAGAGGACGAGCAGTTCTTC. It translates to CASSGGEPEDEQFF. Together with reference TRBV5-1 and TRBJ2-1, the CDR3 gives the full variable domain: KAGVTQTPRYLIKTRGQQVTLSCSPISGHRSVSWYQQTPGQGLQFLFEYFSETQRNKGNFPGRFSGRQFSNSRSEMNVSTLELGDSALYLCASSGGEPEDEQFFGPGTRLTVL.